This T cell receptor (beta chain) was sequenced in a study of OX40 agonist ivuxolimab in advanced cancers. About the study: Of mixed ages from roughly 23 to 85 and averaging roughly 60 years, the group was around 78% male. Three patients showed partial responses: one hepatocellular carcinoma and two cutaneous melanoma cases. Study-level points and caveats: CD8+ T cells (on average) carried more expanded clones than CD4+ T cells. Blood T cells, both CD4+ and CD8+, expanded clonally by week 6 at 0.1 to 3.0 mg/kg.

About this clone: The antigen is unknown.

The V gene's germline CDR1 is KGHSH and CDR2 LQKENI. The CDR3 is 18 residues long. V gave up 2 bases and J gave up 0 bases, with 14 bases separating them. Some clones are missing from TCRdb's copy, which holds only in-frame ones; the method was immunoSEQ multiplex PCR. Altogether roughly 75,000 clones are present, about 82% being singletons, with the ten largest covering 6.5%. This receptor was obtained from an adult with an advanced solid tumor such as melanoma, head and neck, liver or kidney cancer. The chain employs TRBV18 and TRBJ2-6, with TRBD1 as a possible D gene (5 bases). Sequencing was performed on CD4+ or CD8+ T cells sorted from blood, taken in a trial of the OX40 agonist ivuxolimab. The CDR3 spells CASSPFSQGVSGANVLTF. The CDR3 bases are TGTGCCAGCTCACCATTCTCGCAGGGTGTCTCTGGGGCCAACGTCCTGACTTTC.